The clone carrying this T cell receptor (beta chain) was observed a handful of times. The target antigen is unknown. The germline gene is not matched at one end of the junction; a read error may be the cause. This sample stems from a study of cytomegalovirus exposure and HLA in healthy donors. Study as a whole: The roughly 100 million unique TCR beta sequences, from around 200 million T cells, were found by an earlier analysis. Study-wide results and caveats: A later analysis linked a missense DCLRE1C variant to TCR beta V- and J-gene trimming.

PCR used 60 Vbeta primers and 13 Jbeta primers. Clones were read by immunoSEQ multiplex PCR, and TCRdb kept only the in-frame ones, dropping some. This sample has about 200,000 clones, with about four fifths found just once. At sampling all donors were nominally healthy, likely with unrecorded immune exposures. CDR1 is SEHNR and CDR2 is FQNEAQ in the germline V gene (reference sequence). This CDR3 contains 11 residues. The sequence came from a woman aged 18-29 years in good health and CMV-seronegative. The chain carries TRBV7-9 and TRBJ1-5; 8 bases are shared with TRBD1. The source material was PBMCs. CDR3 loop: CASSEGQVSLF. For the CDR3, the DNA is TGTGCCAGCAGCGAGGGACAGGTGAGTCTTTTT. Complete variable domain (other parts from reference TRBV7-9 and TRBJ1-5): DTGVSQNPRHKITKRGQNVTFRCDPISEHNRLYWYRQTLGQGPEFLTYFQNEAQLEKSRLLSDRFSAERPKGSFSTLEIQRTEQGDSAMYLCASSEGQVSLFGDGTRLSIL.